This TCR beta chain was documented in a study of cytomegalovirus exposure and HLA in healthy donors. Whole-study results and caveats: An analysis that came later showed most CMV-associated TCR beta chains appearing HLA-restricted. Across all donors, roughly uniform sequencing depth was an assumption of the presence/absence analyses. The study put some 160 TCR beta chains on its list as cytomegalovirus-associated.

The germline V gene encodes CDR1 SGHTA and CDR2 FQGNSA. Germline trimming cut 3 bases from V and 4 bases from J; bases unmatched to any gene: 0. This CDR3 comprises 13 residues. These donors, healthy bone marrow donors, were studied. PCR was performed using 60 Vbeta and 13 Jbeta primers. The assay was immunoSEQ multiplex PCR, and TCRdb's table has in-frame clones only and misses some. There are roughly 62,000 clones in the sample, with 4% held by the top ten. Points on this clone: Its matching antigen is unknown.

Material: PBMCs. This sequence originates from a male donor in good health and CMV-seronegative. This rearrangement joins TRBV7-2 to TRBJ2-3; 8 positions agree with TRBD1. CDR3 in amino acids: CASSLTGADTQYF. In DNA form, the CDR3 reads TGTGCCAGCAGCTTGACAGGGGCAGATACGCAGTATTTT.